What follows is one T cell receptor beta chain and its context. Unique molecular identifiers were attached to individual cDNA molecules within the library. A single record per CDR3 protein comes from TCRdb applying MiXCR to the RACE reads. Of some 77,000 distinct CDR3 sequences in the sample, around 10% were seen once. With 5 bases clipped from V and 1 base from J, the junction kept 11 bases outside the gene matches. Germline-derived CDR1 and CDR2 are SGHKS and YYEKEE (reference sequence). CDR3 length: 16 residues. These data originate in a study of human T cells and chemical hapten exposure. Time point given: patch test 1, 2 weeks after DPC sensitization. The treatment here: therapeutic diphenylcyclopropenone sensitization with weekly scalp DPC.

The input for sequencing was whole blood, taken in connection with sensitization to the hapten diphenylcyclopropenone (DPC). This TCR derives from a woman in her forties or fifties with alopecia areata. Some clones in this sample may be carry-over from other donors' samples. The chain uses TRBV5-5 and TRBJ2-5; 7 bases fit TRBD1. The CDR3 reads CASRSQPGTAQETQYF. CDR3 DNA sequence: TGTGCCAGCAGAAGCCAACCCGGGACAGCCCAAGAGACCCAGTACTTC. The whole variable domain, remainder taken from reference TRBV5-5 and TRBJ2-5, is DAGVTQSPTHLIKTRGQQVTLRCSPISGHKSVSWYQQVLGQGPQFIFQYYEKEERGRGNFPDRFSARQFPNYSSELNVNALLLGDSALYLCASRSQPGTAQETQYFGPGTRLLVL.